This entry features one T cell receptor (beta chain) sequence. The antigen is undetermined. Only in-frame clones appear in the TCRdb table, and some are missing; sequencing was by immunoSEQ multiplex PCR. Here the sample spans tens of thousands of clones, around 81% being singletons. Sample time point: week 5, during vaccination. Vaccinated patients received 300 ug of mutant IDH1 20-mer peptide per dose, with topical imiquimod. The CDR3 covers 13 residues. V gave up 1 base and J gave up 9 bases, with 8 bases separating them. The V gene's germline CDR1 is SGHRS and CDR2 YFSETQ. The sample is drawn from a study of a mutant IDH1 vaccine in newly diagnosed glioma. Study as a whole: In weeks 1, 3, 5, 7, 11, 15, 19 and 23, patients were vaccinated. The study started vaccination 4-6 weeks after radiotherapy alone, or with temozolomide cycles. Receipt of radiotherapy, temozolomide, or both preceded the study, and most received both. General study findings and limits: Among all patients, vaccine-induced immune responses occurred in about 93%.

Sequences were derived from PBMCs, sampled from a glioma patient whose treatment included an IDH1 peptide vaccine. The source of this sequence is a man aged 25-45 years with glioma. The chain uses TRBV5-1 and TRBJ1-6; D gene unclear. The CDR3 is CASSLYEGSPLHF. The DNA for the CDR3 is TGCGCCAGCAGCTTGTACGAGGGTTCACCCCTCCACTTT.